This T cell receptor beta chain derives from a study of control samples from healthy donors and cancer patients. Germline V CDR1 and CDR2: MNHNS, SASEGT. V lost 2 bases and J 6 bases, leaving 8 bases between the germline ends. The CDR3 spans 13 residues. Only in-frame clones appear in the TCRdb table, and some are missing; sequencing was by immunoSEQ multiplex PCR. The top ten clones hold under 3.5% of a sample with roughly 70,000 clones, around 93% of them seen once. The TCR comes from a woman aged 25 to 45 in good health. Sequenced sample: blood. V usage is TRBV6-1 and J usage is TRBJ1-5; no definite D call. The CDR3 nucleotides are TGTGCCAGCAGTGAAAAGGTCGCTCAGCCCCAGCATTTT. It yields the protein CASSEKVAQPQHF.